This TCR beta chain was recorded in a study of OX40 agonist ivuxolimab in advanced cancers. Study-wide background: The patients received agonistic anti-OX40 (CD134) antibody ivuxolimab.

Study-wide findings and caveats: Within 6 weeks, CD4+ and CD8+ blood T cells expanded clonally at 0.1 to 3.0 mg/kg.

Details on this clone: Its target is not known.

Blood specimens came from baseline, cycle 4 day 1, and cycle 7 day 1. The method was immunoSEQ multiplex PCR; TCRdb's version includes in-frame clones alone and lacks a portion of them. Found here are tens of thousands of clones, roughly four fifths of them singletons; the top ten hold roughly a quarter. V lost 1 base to trimming and J lost 0 bases, with 13 bases between them. Germline CDR1 is SGHVS and CDR2 is FQNEAQ. The CDR3 runs 17 residues. J is TRBJ1-3 and V is TRBV7-8; tentative D call: TRBD1 (5 bases). The sample was CD4+ or CD8+ T cells sorted from blood, taken in a trial of the OX40 agonist ivuxolimab. This receptor was identified in an adult with an advanced solid tumor such as melanoma, head and neck, liver or kidney cancer. CDR3 loop: CASSLGQYPFSGNTIYF. The CDR3 region has the DNA TGTGCCAGCAGCTTAGGACAGTACCCCTTCTCTGGAAACACCATATATTTT.